This T cell receptor beta chain was retrieved from a study of shared T cell receptors in the human thymus. TCRdb keeps only in-frame clones here, not all; method: immunoSEQ multiplex PCR. Of more than 550,000 clones listed, more than 70% are singletons. V gave up 1 base and J gave up 2 bases; unmatched junction bases: 12. The germline CDR1 and CDR2 sequences are LGHNA and YSLEER. The CDR3 is made up of 20 amino acids. This sample was shared with a second study, whose subject was human thymus T cells.

The sequenced sample consisted of thymocytes. This chain connects TRBV4-3 to TRBJ2-7; 15 bases align to TRBD2. The source of this sequence is a boy in the first two years of life with a congenital heart defect. CDR3 sequence: CASSQVGPGLAGGGTYEQYF. CDR3 coding DNA: TGCGCCAGCAGCCAAGTGGGACCGGGACTAGCGGGAGGAGGGACCTACGAGCAGTACTTC.